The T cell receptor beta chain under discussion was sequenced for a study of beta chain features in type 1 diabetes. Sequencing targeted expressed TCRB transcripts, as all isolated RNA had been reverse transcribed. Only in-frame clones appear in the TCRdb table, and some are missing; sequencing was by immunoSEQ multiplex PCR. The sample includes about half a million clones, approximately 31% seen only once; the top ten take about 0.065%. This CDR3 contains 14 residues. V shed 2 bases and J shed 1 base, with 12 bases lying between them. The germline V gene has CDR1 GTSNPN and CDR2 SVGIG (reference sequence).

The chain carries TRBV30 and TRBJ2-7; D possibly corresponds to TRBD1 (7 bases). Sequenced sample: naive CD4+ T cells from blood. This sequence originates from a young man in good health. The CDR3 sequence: CAWSWGDSSYEQYF. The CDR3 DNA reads TGTGCCTGGAGTTGGGGGGACAGTTCCTACGAGCAGTACTTC.